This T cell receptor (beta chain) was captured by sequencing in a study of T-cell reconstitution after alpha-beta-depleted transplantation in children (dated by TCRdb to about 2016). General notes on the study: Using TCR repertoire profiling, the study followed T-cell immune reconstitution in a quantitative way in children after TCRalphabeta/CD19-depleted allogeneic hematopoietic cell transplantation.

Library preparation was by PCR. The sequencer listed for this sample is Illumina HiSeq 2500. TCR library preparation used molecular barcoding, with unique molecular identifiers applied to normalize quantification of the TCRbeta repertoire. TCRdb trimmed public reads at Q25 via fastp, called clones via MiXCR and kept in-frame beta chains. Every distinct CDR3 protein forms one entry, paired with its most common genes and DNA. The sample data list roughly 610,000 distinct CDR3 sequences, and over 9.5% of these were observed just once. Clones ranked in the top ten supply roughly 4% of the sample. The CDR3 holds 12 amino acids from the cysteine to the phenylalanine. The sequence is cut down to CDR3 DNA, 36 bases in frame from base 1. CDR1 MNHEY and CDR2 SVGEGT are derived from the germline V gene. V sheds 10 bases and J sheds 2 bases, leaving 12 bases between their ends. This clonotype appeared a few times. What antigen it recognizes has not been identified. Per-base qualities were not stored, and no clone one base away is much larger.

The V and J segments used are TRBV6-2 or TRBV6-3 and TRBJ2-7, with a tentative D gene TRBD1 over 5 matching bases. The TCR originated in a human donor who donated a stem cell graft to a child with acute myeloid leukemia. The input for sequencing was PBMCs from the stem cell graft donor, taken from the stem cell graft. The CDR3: CATRQSTYEQYF. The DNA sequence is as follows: TGTGCCACCCGACAGTCGACCTACGAGCAGTACTTC.